The 4 T cell receptor beta chains in this list originate from one sample, sequenced in a study of CD8 T cells in ankylosing spondylitis. TCRdb reprocessed the 5' RACE reads via MiXCR and lists one record per CDR3 protein. The sample contains around 340,000 distinct CDR3 sequences, more than 20% of which appear only once. The sequencing sample was made of blood, either unsorted or a sorted T cell fraction (not recorded which). The receptors were gathered from a male donor with ankylosing spondylitis or in good health (not recorded which).

This clonotype turned up a few times. CDR3 DNA sequence: TGTGCCAGCAGAGCCGAGGGACACCTTCAAGAGACCCAGTACTTC. It encodes CASRAEGHLQETQYF. The V call is TRBV12-3 or TRBV12-4, the J call TRBJ2-5, with D perhaps TRBD1 (6 bases). Trimming took 6 bases from V and 2 from J, leaving 16 bases between them. The length of the CDR3 is 15 residues.

In its sample, this clonotype was seen a few times. J is TRBJ2-1 and V is TRBV20-1; D not certain. The CDR3 contains 15 residues. V lost 6 bases and J lost 5, with 20 bases in between. CDR1 and CDR2 (germline): DFQATT, SNEGSKA (reference sequence). DNA of the CDR3: TGCAGTGCCTCATTCGACTTCCTTATCGACAATGAGCAGTTCTTC. This sequence encodes CSASFDFLIDNEQFF.

J is TRBJ2-6 and V is TRBV9; D remains unclear. Trimming took off 4 bases at V and 0 bases at J, with 8 bases between the two ends. The germline gives CDR1 SGDLS, CDR2 YYNGEE. This CDR3 region has 15 residues. This CDR3 is CASSSLPSGANVLTF. CDR3 nucleotide sequence: TGTGCCAGCAGCAGCCTACCCTCTGGGGCCAACGTCCTGACTTTC. Complete variable domain (other parts from reference TRBV9 and TRBJ2-6): DSGVTQTPKHLITATGQRVTLRCSPRSGDLSVYWYQQSLDQGLQFLIQYYNGEERAKGNILERFSAQQFPDLHSELNLSSLELGDSALYFCASSSLPSGANVLTFGAGSRLTVL.

This clonotype has just a few counts. Written as DNA, the CDR3 is TGTGCCAGCAGAGACAGGGGTGGGGAGCAGTTCTTC. Its translation is CASRDRGGEQFF. The chain joins TRBV6-5 to TRBJ2-1; 8 nucleotides align to TRBD1. This CDR3 is 12 amino acids long. From germline, CDR1 is MNHEY and CDR2 SVGAGI. V lost 6 bases to trimming and J lost 10 bases; unmatched junction nucleotides: 5.